This note documents a single T cell receptor (beta chain) sequence. The record originates from a study of shared clonotypes between healthy human individuals. The V end lost 7 bases, the J end lost 2 bases, and 20 bases lay between the germline ends. The CDR3 spans 16 residues. Germline assignment: CDR1 MDHEN and CDR2 SYDVKM. Only CD45RO-negative cells positively selected for CCR7 counted as naive CD8 cells, so terminally differentiated effector memory CD45RA+ cells were excluded. Sequencing was performed with immunoSEQ multiplex PCR; in TCRdb, only in-frame clones are kept and a portion is missing. The table has 550,000 to 750,000 clones, around 95% seen once.

This chain uses TRBV28 with TRBJ1-2; D unresolved. This receptor was obtained from a woman aged 25 to 39 in good health. Source material: naive CD8+ T cells sorted from blood. The DNA for the CDR3 is TGTGCCAGCATCACTTCGCGGGAGACGGCCAACTATGGCTACACCTTC. Translating gives CASITSRETANYGYTF.